This T cell receptor (beta chain) was recorded in a study of cytomegalovirus exposure and HLA in healthy donors (dated by TCRdb to 2016 to 2017). Context from the whole study: An earlier analysis of several hundred of the donors reported 250 to 350 Gb of sequence data and 117 million unique TCR beta sequences from 150 million to 200 million T cells. Four or five DR-DQ haplotypes were handled as single units for association and clustering, since linkage in the cohort was strong. The study was designed to test whether signatures of past pathogen exposure could be identified by cataloging public T cell receptors. Among 300 to 450 genotyped donors of the cohort, an average of approximately 240,000 unique TCR beta nucleotide sequences were sequenced per donor, roughly 18% of them non-productive. In a later genetic analysis, genome-wide SNP genotypes for about three fifths of the roughly 670 donors were used, and that subset was treated as a discovery cohort. Alongside the repertoire data, information on donor age, sex, ethnicity and CMV serostatus was compiled. The T cell repertoires of some 700 subjects were profiled by immunosequencing and related to cytomegalovirus serostatus. To predict cytomegalovirus infection status, the study combined high-throughput TCR immunosequencing, statistical association of individual TCRs with disease status, and machine learning. In addition to the first cohort of about 650 subjects, a separate validation cohort of 120 different subjects was used. HLA typing included class I and class II loci at four-digit resolution. Around 320 gigabases of sequencing data and 78 million or so unique TCR sequences were included in an early release covering roughly 700 HLA-typed donors. Of the 300 to 500 genotyped donors, roughly 80% were placed in the genetic ancestry cluster associated with self-reported Caucasian donors. To study patterns of TCR occurrence, a later analysis re-analyzed previously published TCR beta repertoires from around 670 donors and added high-resolution HLA genotyping. In the later analysis, no new phenotypic data were used to find candidate immune exposures; instead, reliance was placed on TCR beta sequences and their occurrence across donors. In an earlier analysis of a few hundred of the donors, high-throughput TCR beta sequencing was used to judge whether each TCR beta V gene segment behaved as functional or pseudogenic. Typing coverage varied by locus: about 629-630 donors for A, B, C, DRB1 and DQB1; 522 for DQA1; around 610 for DPA1; around 490 for DPB1. All discovery cohort repertoires had been generated using a single sequencing platform. Paper-wide results and their limitations: A few of the identified cytomegalovirus-associated TCR beta chains were confirmed in vitro to be specific for cytomegalovirus antigens. A cluster of highly shared sequence variants was judged likely to represent a technical artifact of the sequencing pipeline. Some IMGT-functional V segments, including TRBV6-2 and TRBV6-3, could not be told apart with the 87-base-pair reads, so those segments were excluded. Linkage disequilibrium might explain the correlated functional status among segregating V segments, but an unknown experimental factor could not be excluded. A later analysis found that TCR association rates varied across HLA loci, with DRB1 alleles showing the most associated TCRs and HLA-C alleles the fewest. Because HLA typing was missing for some donors at each locus, association tests included only the typed subset. V-gene and J-gene trimming of TCR beta chains was associated with a missense DCLRE1C variant in a later genetic analysis, and the association was replicated in an independent cohort. The authors suggested that the approach could potentially be extended to other disease states and immunological phenotypes. Strong co-occurrence of HLA alleles, especially DR and DQ, made assigning TCR associations to individual alleles difficult. An earlier analysis of several hundred of the donors showed that most TCR beta V segments appeared in productive rearrangements either about 90% or about 30% of the time, which broadly matched IMGT annotations. Cytomegalovirus status was reported to be diagnosed by the classifier with high specificity and sensitivity in both the original and validation cohorts. According to a later analysis, most CMV-associated TCR beta chains appeared to be HLA-restricted, and the HLA associations seemed to be driven largely by CMV exposure. A later analysis found that HLA-associated TCR beta chains were more clonally expanded and had lower generation probabilities than equally common non-associated chains. A further reported finding was that TCR beta sequences accurately predicted the HLA-A and HLA-B alleles for most subjects in the first cohort. Specific HLA alleles were associated with 16,951 TCR beta sequences at a false discovery rate of 0.05 in a later analysis. This cohort had only TCR beta chains sequenced, and the lack of alpha or paired-chain data limited which features could be detected. Immune exposure information for the cohort was limited to CMV serostatus. Compared with the 666-donor mean, donors in an Asian-associated ancestry cluster had fewer N-insertions in productive TCRs, according to a later genetic analysis. Most TCR sequences were observed very rarely across donors, whereas some public TCRs were present in many individuals. A total of 164 TCR beta chains were listed by the study as associated with cytomegalovirus. A later analysis reported that several top co-occurrence clusters appeared linked to parvovirus B19, influenza, CMV and Epstein-Barr virus. Presence/absence analyses assumed roughly uniform sequencing depth across donors, an assumption that may not hold. Over 15 rarely observed V segments, including chromosome 9 orphons, were excluded from the earlier analysis of several hundred of the donors because counts were too low.

The library was built by means of the immunoSEQ multiplex PCR assay. For the multiplex PCR, a mixture combining 60 forward primers for TCR Vbeta segments and 13 reverse primers for TCR Jbeta segments was used. Amplification of the CDR3 region of rearranged TCR beta genes was performed with a multiplex PCR assay on genomic DNA. The amplified TCR beta libraries were sequenced on the Illumina HiSeq System as 87-base-pair reads. The original methods were these. In a later analysis, about 80 million unique TCR beta chains were counted across the roughly 610 repertoires, and roughly 9.9 million of these chains were shared by at least two donors. Raw reads were error-corrected and collapsed into unique sequences with a nearest-neighbor algorithm that merged closely related sequences to remove PCR and sequencing errors. Alignment of CDR3 sequences to IMGT reference sequences was used to assign V, D and J gene segments. For a sequence to be retained, a match of at least six nucleotides to both a V gene segment and a J gene segment was required. Rearrangements were classified as productive when the CDR3 lacked stop codons and remained in frame with V and J, and all other rearrangements were classified as non-productive. CDR3 was defined according to IMGT convention as the region running from the second conserved V-encoded cysteine to the conserved J-encoded phenylalanine. In an earlier analysis of some 550 of the donors, sequences lacking an unambiguous match to a single V gene segment were excluded. An earlier analysis of 587 of the donors called V segments functional above 56.7% productive rearrangements and segregating when the between-donor standard deviation exceeded 5%. To diagnose cytomegalovirus status from the catalog of TCR beta chain sequences, a statistical classification framework was built. In a later analysis, TCR nucleotide sequences were compared against IMGT/GENE-DB human TR gene sequences so that V and J genes could be assigned. In a later analysis, CDR3 sequences and most-parsimonious VDJ recombination scenarios were assigned using the TCRdist pipeline. A later analysis defined each TCR beta chain by its CDR3 amino acid sequence plus V-gene family, and excluded reads lacking a unique V-gene family. A later analysis removed 500 to 650 highly shared, low-generation-probability nucleotide sequences to deal with suspected cross-contamination and a sequencing artifact. In a later analysis, a clonal expansion index for each public chain was calculated from normalized within-repertoire ranks of inferred template counts. A later analysis computed generation probabilities with a VDJ recombination model fitted to out-of-frame rearrangements, and checked the results against IGoR. In a later analysis, TCR-TCR, TCR-HLA and TCR-CMV co-occurrence was scored with hypergeometric tests, and a repertoire-size bias correction was applied to TCR pairs. To estimate false discovery rates, a later analysis permuted the HLA or CMV assignments 20 times. In a later analysis, co-occurring TCRs were grouped using DBSCAN, with TCRdist sequence similarity added in when clustering inside HLA-allele-positive subsets. For co-occurrence clustering, repertoires with fewer than 30,000 or more than 120,000 public chains were excluded, along with five repertoires with anomalous nucleotide sharing. This is the immuneACCESS table as TCRdb keeps it, with only in-frame sequences that have V and J called. A part of the clones is gone; compared with another copy, unresolved V genes explain less than half, and the rest is unexplained. V and J calls plus clone size are reproduced from that table; the DNA served to infer D and trimming. The sample yields around 80,000 clones; 62% were counted once. The top ten constitute roughly 4% of the sample.

Comment on this clone: This receptor's antigen is unknown. Per-base quality was not reported, and no clone a single base away is much larger than it.

In total, more than 500 healthy bone marrow donors made up the cohort. Cohort members were all nominally healthy when sampled, although unrecorded immune exposures were likely present. The donor tested CMV seropositive, placing the donor among the 250 to 350 seropositive members of the cohort. Each donor provided a peripheral blood sample, and peripheral blood mononuclear cells were used for TCR beta sequencing. Genomic DNA was extracted from the blood cell samples with the Qiagen DNeasy Blood Extraction Kit. Including cysteine and phenylalanine, the CDR3 has 15 amino acids. Kept here is only the CDR3 DNA, which spans 45 bases and is read in frame from base 1. V lost 3 bases and J lost 4 bases, and the count of bases not matched to a germline gene is 5. CDR1 and CDR2 are read off the germline V gene as SGHTS and YDEGEE.

The sequence joins TRBV5-8 to TRBJ2-2, with 8 bases matching TRBD1. The origin of this receptor is a male donor in good health and CMV-seropositive. Sequenced material: PBMCs. The CDR3 reads as follows: CASSSGGAGTGELFF. The base sequence is TGTGCCAGCAGCTCAGGGGGCGCGGGCACCGGGGAGCTGTTTTTT.